The source of this T cell receptor (beta chain) is a study of beta chain features in type 1 diabetes. Findings and limits, study-wide: Among patients with Type 1 diabetes, TCRB CDR3s were moderately but significantly shorter in every one of the four CD4+ subsets. Patients with type 1 diabetes carried fewer insertions and had more deletions at their VDJ junctions. Any HLA effect on TCRB rearrangement was left unresolved by small sub-analyses.

Every bit of the isolated RNA underwent reverse transcription, so sequencing read expressed TCRB transcripts. Regulatory, naive and central memory T cell samples averaged approximately 3.3 million reads. Assay: immunoSEQ multiplex PCR; the TCRdb copy retains only in-frame clones and omits some. The sample records some 270,000 clones, 12% to 15% being singletons. This CDR3 has 13 amino acids. The J segment lost 6 bases and the V segment lost 7 bases, leaving 5 bases of the junction unmatched. Germline assignment: CDR1 SGHAT and CDR2 FQNNGV. This clone was found many times. Its target is unknown. The specimen was naive CD4+ T cells from blood. The source is a woman aged 40 to 50 in good health. V is TRBV11-2 and J is TRBJ2-3; 9 bases match TRBD2. CDR3 nucleotides: TGTGCCAGCAAAATAGCGGGGGCTGATACGCAGTATTTT. Translated, it gives CASKIAGADTQYF. Variable domain in full (rest from reference TRBV11-2 and TRBJ2-3): EAGVAQSPRYKIIEKRQSVAFWCNPISGHATLYWYQQILGQGPKLLIQFQNNGVVDDSQLPKDRFSAERLKGVDSTLKIQPAKLEDSAVYLCASKIAGADTQYFGPGTRLTVL.